This T cell receptor beta chain was obtained from a study of shared clonotypes between healthy human individuals. Notes on the study in general: Limited genetic and exposure-history diversity came from having few donors.

Concerning this clone: Its antigen is as yet unknown.

The deep-level immunoSEQ assay was used. Assay used: immunoSEQ multiplex PCR; TCRdb lists only in-frame clones, some missing. The sample carries about 490,000 clones, about three quarters recorded once. The germline V gene encodes CDR1 KGHSH and CDR2 LQKENI. The CDR3 runs 14 residues. V dropped 10 bases and J dropped 5; count of bases not matched to a gene: 13. V gene TRBV18 combines with J gene TRBJ2-5; 7 nucleotides align to TRBD1. This TCR was sampled from a woman aged 40 to 49 in good health. Some clones in this sample may be carry-over from other donors' samples. Sequencing was performed on PBMCs. Written as DNA, the CDR3 is TGTGCCACCGGAAACAGGGGTCAAGGGGAGACCCAGTACTTC. Translated: CATGNRGQGETQYF.